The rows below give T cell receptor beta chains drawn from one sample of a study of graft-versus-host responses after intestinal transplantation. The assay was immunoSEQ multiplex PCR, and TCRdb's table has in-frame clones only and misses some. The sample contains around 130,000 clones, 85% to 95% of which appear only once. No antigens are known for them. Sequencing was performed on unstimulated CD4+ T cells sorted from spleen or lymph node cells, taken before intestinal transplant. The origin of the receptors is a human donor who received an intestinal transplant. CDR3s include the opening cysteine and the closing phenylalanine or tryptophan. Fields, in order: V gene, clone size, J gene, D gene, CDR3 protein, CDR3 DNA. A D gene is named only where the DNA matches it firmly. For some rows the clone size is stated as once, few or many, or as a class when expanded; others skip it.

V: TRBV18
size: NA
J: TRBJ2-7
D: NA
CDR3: CASSLNRGPQSSYEQYF
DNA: TGTGCCAGCTCACTGAACCGGGGTCCTCAGAGCTCCTACGAGCAGTACTTC

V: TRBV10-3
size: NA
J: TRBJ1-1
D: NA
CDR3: CAIGGGTLNTEAFF
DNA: TGTGCCATCGGTGGTGGAACCCTAAACACTGAAGCTTTCTTT

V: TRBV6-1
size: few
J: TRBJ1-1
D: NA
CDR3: CASSEFEAFF
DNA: TGTGCCAGCAGTGAATTTGAAGCTTTCTTT

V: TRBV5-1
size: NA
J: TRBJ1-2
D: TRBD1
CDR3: CASSLTGGRSYGYTF
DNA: TGCGCCAGCAGCTTGACAGGGGGCCGTAGCTATGGCTACACCTTC

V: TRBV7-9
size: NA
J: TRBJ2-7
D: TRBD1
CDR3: CASSLGDSYGEQYF
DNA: TGTGCCAGCAGCTTAGGGGACAGTTACGGGGAGCAGTACTTC

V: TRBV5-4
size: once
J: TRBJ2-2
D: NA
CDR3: CASSLLVNANTGELFF
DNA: TGTGCCAGCAGCTTGCTAGTTAACGCGAACACCGGGGAGCTGTTTTTT

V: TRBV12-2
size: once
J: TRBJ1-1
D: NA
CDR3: CASRPQGQQNTEAFF
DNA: TGTGCAAGTCGCCCACAGGGACAGCAGAACACTGAAGCTTTCTTT

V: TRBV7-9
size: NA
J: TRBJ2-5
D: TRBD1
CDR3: CASSPGQGARETQYF
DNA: TGTGCCAGCAGTCCGGGACAGGGGGCGCGAGAGACCCAGTACTTC

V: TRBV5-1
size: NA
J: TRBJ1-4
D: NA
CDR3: CASSSGTNEKLFF
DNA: TGCGCCAGCAGTTCGGGTACTAATGAAAAACTGTTTTTT

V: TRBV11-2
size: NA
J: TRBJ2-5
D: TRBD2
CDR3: CASSGTGGGGETQYF
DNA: TGTGCCAGCAGCGGAACGGGCGGGGGGGGTGAGACCCAGTACTTC

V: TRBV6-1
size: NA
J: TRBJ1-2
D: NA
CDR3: CASSERGMGGYTF
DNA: TGTGCCAGCAGTGAACGGGGGATGGGAGGCTACACCTTC

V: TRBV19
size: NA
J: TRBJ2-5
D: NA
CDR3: CASIATECETQYF
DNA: TGTGCCAGTATCGCTACGGAGTGCGAGACCCAGTACTTC

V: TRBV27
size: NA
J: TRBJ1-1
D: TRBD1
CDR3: CASSLYITGEQAFF
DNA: TGTGCCAGCAGTTTATATATTACAGGGGAGCAAGCTTTCTTT

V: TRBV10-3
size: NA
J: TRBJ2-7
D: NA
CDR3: CAISVSDSSYEQYF
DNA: TGTGCCATCAGTGTTTCGGACAGCTCCTACGAGCAGTACTTC

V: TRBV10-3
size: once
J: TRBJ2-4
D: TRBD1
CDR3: CAISDPDRALAKNIQYF
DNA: TGTGCCATCAGTGACCCTGACAGGGCGTTAGCCAAAAACATTCAGTACTTC

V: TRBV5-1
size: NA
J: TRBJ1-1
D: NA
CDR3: CASSKNTNGNRKLMNTEAFF
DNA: TGCGCCAGCAGCAAAAATACCAACGGAAACCGCAAATTGATGAACACTGAAGCTTTCTTT

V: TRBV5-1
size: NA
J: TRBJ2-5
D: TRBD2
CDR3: CASSLGSAGAQETQYF
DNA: TGCGCCAGCAGCTTGGGATCAGCGGGGGCACAAGAGACCCAGTACTTC

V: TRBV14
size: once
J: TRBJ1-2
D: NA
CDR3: CASSQDLRGYGYTF
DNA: TGTGCCAGCAGCCAAGATCTCCGGGGCTATGGCTACACCTTC

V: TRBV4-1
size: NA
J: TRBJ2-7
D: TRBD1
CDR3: CASSSGTGGNEQYF
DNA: TGCGCCAGCAGTTCCGGGACAGGGGGCAACGAGCAGTACTTC

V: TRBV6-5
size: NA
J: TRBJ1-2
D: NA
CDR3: CASSYSAGVGYTF
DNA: TGTGCCAGCAGTTACTCAGCAGGGGTCGGCTACACCTTC

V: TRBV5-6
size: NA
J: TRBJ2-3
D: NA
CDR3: CASSDRDSTDTQYF
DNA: TGTGCCAGCAGCGATCGGGACAGCACAGATACGCAGTATTTT

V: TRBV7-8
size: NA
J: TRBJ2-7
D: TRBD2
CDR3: CASSLRTSGGVEQYF
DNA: TGTGCCAGCAGCCTGAGGACTAGCGGGGGGGTCGAGCAGTACTTC

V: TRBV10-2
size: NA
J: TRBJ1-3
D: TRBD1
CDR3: CASRPGTGGFSIGNTIYF
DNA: TGCGCCAGCAGACCCGGGACAGGGGGGTTCTCTATAGGAAACACCATATATTTT

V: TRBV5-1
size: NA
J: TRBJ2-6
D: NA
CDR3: CASSLAGAGANVLTF
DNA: TGCGCCAGCAGCTTGGCAGGGGCTGGGGCCAACGTCCTGACTTTC

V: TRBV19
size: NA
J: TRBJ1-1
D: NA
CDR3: CASSFLLDRLNTEAFF
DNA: TGTGCCAGTAGTTTCCTCTTGGACAGATTGAACACTGAAGCTTTCTTT

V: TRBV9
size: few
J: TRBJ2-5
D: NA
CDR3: CASSAQGYQETQYF
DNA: TGTGCCAGCAGCGCCCAGGGATACCAAGAGACCCAGTACTTC

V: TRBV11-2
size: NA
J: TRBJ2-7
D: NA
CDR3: CASSLDPVREQYF
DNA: TGTGCCAGCAGCTTAGACCCCGTTAGGGAGCAGTACTTC

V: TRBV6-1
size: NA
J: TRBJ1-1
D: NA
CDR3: CASRTHVVNTEAFF
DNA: TGTGCCAGCAGGACCCATGTAGTGAACACTGAAGCTTTCTTT

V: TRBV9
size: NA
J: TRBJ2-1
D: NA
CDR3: CASSVLAHNEQFF
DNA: TGTGCCAGCAGCGTCTTAGCCCACAATGAGCAGTTCTTC

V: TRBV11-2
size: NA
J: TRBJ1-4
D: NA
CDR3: CASSFRGNQEKLFF
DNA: TGTGCCAGCAGCTTTCGGGGAAATCAGGAAAAACTGTTTTTT

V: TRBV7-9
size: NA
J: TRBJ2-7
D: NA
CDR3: CASSFGAITGYEQYF
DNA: TGTGCCAGCAGCTTTGGGGCGATCACAGGATACGAGCAGTACTTC

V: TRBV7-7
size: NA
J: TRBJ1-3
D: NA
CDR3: CASSLEGTSGNTIYF
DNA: TGTGCCAGCAGCTTGGAGGGCACCTCTGGAAACACCATATATTTT

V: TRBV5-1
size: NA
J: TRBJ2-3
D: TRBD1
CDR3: CASSLVGTVGDTQYF
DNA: TGCGCCAGCAGCTTGGTCGGGACAGTCGGGGATACGCAGTATTTT

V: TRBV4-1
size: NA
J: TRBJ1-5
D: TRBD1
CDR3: CASSQTGRTQPQHF
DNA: TGCGCCAGCAGCCAGACAGGGCGTACTCAGCCCCAGCATTTT

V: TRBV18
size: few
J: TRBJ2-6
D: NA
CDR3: CASSLATGANVLTF
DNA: TGTGCCAGCTCACTCGCTACTGGGGCCAACGTCCTGACTTTC

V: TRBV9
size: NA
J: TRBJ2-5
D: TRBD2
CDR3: CVSSGDSKETQYF
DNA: TGTGTCAGCAGCGGGGACTCAAAAGAGACCCAGTACTTC

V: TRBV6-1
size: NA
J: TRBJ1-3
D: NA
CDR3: CASSEASRTPRDTIYF
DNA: TGTGCCAGCAGTGAAGCAAGTAGGACACCCCGAGACACCATATATTTT